In its sample, the clone carrying this TCR beta chain was seen many times. The data were obtained in a study of T-cell reconstitution after alpha-beta-depleted transplantation in children. The germline gives CDR1 SQVTM, CDR2 ANQGSEA. The CDR3 is made up of 13 amino acids. Trimming stripped 5 bases from V and 6 bases from J, with 14 bases between. Unique molecular identifiers were built into the TCRbeta library. TCRdb re-called the PCR reads through MiXCR, storing one row per CDR3 protein. There are hundreds of thousands of distinct CDR3 sequences in the sample; roughly 8% occur only once, and 6% to 7% lies in the top ten.

This material consisted of PBMCs, mostly from graft donor cells, taken 180 days after TCRalphabeta/CD19-depleted stem cell transplant. The gene calls are TRBV29-1 and TRBJ2-1, with D maybe TRBD2 (7 bases). The receptor was isolated from a male patient younger than 18 who had a stem cell transplant for acute lymphoblastic leukemia, so the T cells may come from the graft donor. For the CDR3, the DNA is TGCAGCGTTAGGGGGGGAGTCTCCAATGAGCAGTTCTTC. It specifies CSVRGGVSNEQFF.